This T cell receptor (beta chain) was sequenced in a study of blood T cells in healthy people across ages. CDR1 and CDR2 from the germline V gene are SEHNR and FQNEAQ (reference sequence). The CDR3 is made up of 16 amino acids. V was cut by 3 bases and J by 11 bases, with 25 bases left in between. The study's findings and limits: Diversity of TCR beta correlated strongly with naive T cell percentage. Older individuals had lower TCR beta diversity per million T cells (the decline was roughly linear). The study lacked donor CMV status, which possibly confounded expanded clonotype changes.

As regards this clonotype: Its antigen remains unidentified.

Each sample used at least 6.5 million PBMCs. Next came a second PCR, run for about 7 to 12 cycles, which used a sample-barcoded 5' primer along with a J-beta primer mix. TCRdb reanalysed the 5' RACE reads using MiXCR and keeps one entry per CDR3 protein. Counted here are about 1.4 million distinct CDR3 sequences, approximately 59% occurring once; the ten biggest clones make up 6.5% to 8%. Sequencing input: blood. The chain couples TRBV7-9 to TRBJ2-5; D possibly uses TRBD1 or TRBD2 (5 bases each). This sequence was found in a man in his late teens or twenties in good health. CDR3 bases: TGTGCCAGCAGCTTCGACGCTGCCGGGACCGACAATGAGCAGTACTTC. As protein: CASSFDAAGTDNEQYF.